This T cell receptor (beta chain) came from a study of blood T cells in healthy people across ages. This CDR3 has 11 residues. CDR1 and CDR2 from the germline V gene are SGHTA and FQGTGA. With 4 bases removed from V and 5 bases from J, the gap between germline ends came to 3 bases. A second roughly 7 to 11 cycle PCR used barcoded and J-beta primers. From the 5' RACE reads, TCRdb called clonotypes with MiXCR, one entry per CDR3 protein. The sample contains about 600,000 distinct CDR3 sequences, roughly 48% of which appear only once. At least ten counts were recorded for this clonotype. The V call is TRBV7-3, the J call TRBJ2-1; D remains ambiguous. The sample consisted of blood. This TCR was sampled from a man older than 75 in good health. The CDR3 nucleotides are TGTGCCAGCAGCTCAAACAATGAGCAGTTCTTC. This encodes CASSSNNEQFF. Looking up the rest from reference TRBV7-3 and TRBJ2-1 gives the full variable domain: GAGVSQTPSNKVTEKGKYVELRCDPISGHTALYWYRQSLGQGPEFLIYFQGTGAADDSGLPNDRFFAVRPEGSVSTLKIQRTERGDSAVYLCASSSNNEQFFGPGTRLTVL.